Here is one T cell receptor beta chain with its context. Its antigen remains unidentified. Sequencing used immunoSEQ multiplex PCR; TCRdb keeps in-frame clones, though not all of them. The table shows about 89,000 clones, with approximately 86% occurring only once. Trimming took 0 bases from V and 0 from J, leaving 10 bases between them. In germline, CDR1 is SGDLS, CDR2 YYNGEE. The CDR3 extends over 16 amino acids. This specimen comes from a study of T cell repertoires and HLA-DP antigens. Study overall: CD4+ T cells were cocultured with HeLa cells expressing HLA-DP. Two male donors and one female donor spanned ages 18-to-29 through 60-to-69.

Study observations and caveats: Responder cells were total CD4+ cells with a HeLa antigen-presenting system.

The TCR originated in a man aged 50-59 years in good health and CMV-seronegative. Sequences were obtained from CD4+ T cells from PBMCs. The V gene is TRBV9, the J gene TRBJ2-1, with D unclear. CDR3 sequence reads: CASSVGGTSSYNEQFF. The CDR3 bases are TGTGCCAGCAGCGTAGGGGGAACCAGCTCCTACAATGAGCAGTTCTTC.